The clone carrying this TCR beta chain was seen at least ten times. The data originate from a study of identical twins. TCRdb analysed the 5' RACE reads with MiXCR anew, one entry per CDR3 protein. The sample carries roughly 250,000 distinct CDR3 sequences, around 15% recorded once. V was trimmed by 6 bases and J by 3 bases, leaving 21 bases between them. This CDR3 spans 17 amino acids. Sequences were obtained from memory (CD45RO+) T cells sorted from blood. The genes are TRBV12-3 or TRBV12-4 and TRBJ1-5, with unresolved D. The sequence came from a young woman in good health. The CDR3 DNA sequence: TGTGCCAGCAGCACGTCCGAAGGTCCCTATACCAATCAGCCCCAGCATTTT. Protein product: CASSTSEGPYTNQPQHF.